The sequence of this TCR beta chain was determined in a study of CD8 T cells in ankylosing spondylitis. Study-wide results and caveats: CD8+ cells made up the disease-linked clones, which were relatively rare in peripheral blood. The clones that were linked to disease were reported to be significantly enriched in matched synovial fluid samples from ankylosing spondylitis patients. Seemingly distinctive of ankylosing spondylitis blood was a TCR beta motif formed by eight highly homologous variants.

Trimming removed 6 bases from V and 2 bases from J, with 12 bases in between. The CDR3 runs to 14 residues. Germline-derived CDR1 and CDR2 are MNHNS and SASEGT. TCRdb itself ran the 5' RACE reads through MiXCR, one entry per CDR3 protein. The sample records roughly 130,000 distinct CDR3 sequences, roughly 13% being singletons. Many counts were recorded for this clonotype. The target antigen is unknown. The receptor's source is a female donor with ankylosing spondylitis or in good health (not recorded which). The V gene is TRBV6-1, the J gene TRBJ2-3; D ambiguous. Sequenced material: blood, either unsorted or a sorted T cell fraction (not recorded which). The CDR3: CASSPRLNTDTQYF. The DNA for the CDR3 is TGTGCCAGCAGCCCGCGGCTCAACACAGATACGCAGTATTTT.